This T cell receptor (beta chain) was identified in a study of OX40 agonist ivuxolimab in advanced cancers. Whole-study context: Earlier anti-PD-1, anti-PD-L1 or anti-CTLA-4 therapy was permitted; 40% had received some.

Trimming removed 3 bases from V and 5 bases from J; junction bases left unmatched: 9. This CDR3 has 15 residues. Germline assignment: CDR1 MDHEN and CDR2 SYDVKM. Only in-frame clones appear in the TCRdb table, and some are missing; sequencing was by immunoSEQ multiplex PCR. The sample holds about 73,000 clones, 92% seen once. Individuals having autoimmune disease history or systemic immunosuppression were not enrolled. The rearrangement links TRBV28 to TRBJ1-2, with 7 positions matching TRBD1. The clonotype originates from an adult with an advanced solid tumor such as melanoma, head and neck, liver or kidney cancer. Sequences were derived from CD4+ or CD8+ T cells sorted from blood, sampled in a trial of the OX40 agonist ivuxolimab. The CDR3 DNA is TGTGCCAGCAGTTTGAGACAGGGCAGAGGGTATGGCTACACCTTC. This translates into CASSLRQGRGYGYTF.